Below, 32 T cell receptor beta chains from the same sample are listed, as sequenced in a study of T cell repertoires in cytomegalovirus infection. No antigens are known for them. MiXCR was run by TCRdb on the reads, yielding one entry per CDR3 protein. The table lists some 700,000 distinct CDR3 sequences, roughly 36% of them singletons. This specimen was cultured PBMCs, taken from culture after CMV antigen stimulation. These receptors came from a human donor in good health (CMV status not recorded). Some clones in this sample may be carry-over from other donors' samples.

This clonotype was detected a few times. This chain links TRBV6-6 with TRBJ2-1, with 8 bases aligning to TRBD2. The V and J ends lost 6 bases and 8 bases, in that order; junction bases with no gene match: 6. The germline gives CDR1 MNHNY, CDR2 SVGAGI (reference sequence). This CDR3 has 13 amino acids. CDR3 residues: CASRAGGRDEQFF. Written as DNA, the CDR3 is TGTGCCAGCAGGGCGGGAGGACGGGATGAGCAGTTCTTC.

The chain joins TRBV20-1 to TRBJ2-5; 8 bases are shared with TRBD2. Trimming took 3 bases from V and 5 from J; bases not matched to a gene: 5. The CDR3 runs to 13 residues. The germline CDR1 and CDR2 sequences are DFQATT and SNEGSKA (reference sequence). Here the CDR3 reads CSASRLALETQYF. The CDR3 bases are TGCAGTGCTAGCCGACTAGCGTTGGAGACCCAGTACTTC.

As concerns this clonotype: The junction differs from germline at one of its ends, possibly a read error. The CDR3 region has the DNA TGTGCCAGCAGTAGTACCACAGGGAATATTTTCAATGAGCAGTTCTTC. Its translation: CASSSTTGNIFNEQFF. The chain joins TRBV19 to TRBJ2-1; a possible D gene is TRBD1 (6 bases). The CDR3 length is 16 residues. Per germline, CDR1 LNHDA and CDR2 SQIVND (reference sequence).

The rearrangement links TRBV6-2 or TRBV6-3 to TRBJ1-1, with a weak D call TRBD1 (5 bases). The CDR3 sequence is 13 residues long. Trimming took 7 bases from V and 8 from J, leaving 17 bases between them. Germline V CDR1 and CDR2: MNHEY, SVGEGT. The chain's CDR3 is CASTFLGTREAFF. Here the CDR3 DNA reads TGTGCCAGCACCTTCTTGGGGACTAGAGAAGCTTTCTTT.

This clonotype was seen more than once but under ten times. This chain uses TRBV7-6 with TRBJ2-1; 8 nucleotides line up with TRBD1. The CDR3 has 15 residues. V dropped 5 bases and J dropped 8; count of bases not matched to a gene: 11. CDR1 and CDR2 from the germline V gene are SGHVS and FNYEAQ. The CDR3 loop reads CASSRSPGGRDEQFF. DNA of the CDR3: TGTGCCAGCAGCCGATCTCCAGGGGGCCGGGATGAGCAGTTCTTC.

There are a few counts of this clonotype. V and J are TRBV6-1 and TRBJ2-5; D is undetermined. V lost 1 base and J 0 bases, leaving 6 bases between the germline ends. CDR3 length equals 14 residues. CDR1 is MNHNS and CDR2 is SASEGT in the germline V gene. The CDR3 sequence: CASSEDLYQETQYF. The CDR3 DNA reads TGTGCCAGCAGTGAAGACCTGTACCAAGAGACCCAGTACTTC.

This clonotype has a handful of counts. The rearrangement joins TRBV6-6 to TRBJ2-3; D unclear. V lost 0 bases to trimming and J lost 0 bases, with 13 bases between them. Germline V gives CDR1 MNHNY, CDR2 SVGAGI (reference sequence). CDR3 size: 17 residues. The CDR3 is CASSYSPRMESTDTQYF. DNA for the CDR3: TGTGCCAGCAGTTACTCCCCCCGAATGGAGAGCACAGATACGCAGTATTTT.

This chain uses TRBV7-8 with TRBJ1-5, with TRBD1 identical over 8 bases. This CDR3 has 14 residues. J lost 5 bases, V lost 3 bases, and 3 bases had no gene match. Germline CDR1 is SGHVS and CDR2 is FQNEAQ. The CDR3 sequence: CASSFDRGYQPQHF. CDR3 bases: TGTGCCAGCAGCTTTGACAGGGGATATCAGCCCCAGCATTTT.

The genes are TRBV6-2 or TRBV6-3 and TRBJ1-1, with 9 bases matching TRBD1. The trim removed 5 bases at V and 0 bases at J, leaving 7 bases unmatched. In germline, CDR1 is MNHEY, CDR2 SVGEGT. The CDR3 sequence is 16 residues long. The CDR3 sequence is CASSQDRGPMNTEAFF. The CDR3 DNA reads TGTGCCAGCAGTCAGGACAGGGGACCCATGAACACTGAAGCTTTCTTT.

This clonotype has more than one count but fewer than ten. V and J are TRBV5-5 and TRBJ2-1; the D gene is possibly TRBD1 (6 bases). The CDR3 runs to 15 residues. V lost 2 bases and J 3 bases, leaving 12 bases between the germline ends. Germline V gene sequence: CDR1 SGHKS, CDR2 YYEKEE (reference sequence). This chain's CDR3 is CASSFGTLLYNEQFF. CDR3 bases: TGTGCCAGCAGCTTCGGGACACTACTCTACAATGAGCAGTTCTTC. The full variable domain, in which reference TRBV5-5 and TRBJ2-1 provide the parts outside the CDR3, is DAGVTQSPTHLIKTRGQQVTLRCSPISGHKSVSWYQQVLGQGPQFIFQYYEKEERGRGNFPDRFSARQFPNYSSELNVNALLLGDSALYLCASSFGTLLYNEQFFGPGTRLTVL.

This clonotype was picked up a small number of times. The rearrangement uses TRBV5-4 and TRBJ1-6; D perhaps matches TRBD1 (6 bases). CDR1 is SGHNT and CDR2 is YYREEE in the germline V gene (reference sequence). The CDR3 sequence is 15 residues long. The V end was cut by 4 bases, the J end by 4 bases, with 12 bases between. In DNA, the CDR3 is TGTGCCAGCAGCCTGACGACAGGATATAATTCACCCCTCCACTTT. Translated, it gives CASSLTTGYNSPLHF. The full variable domain, rest sourced from reference TRBV5-4 and TRBJ1-6, is ETGVTQSPTHLIKTRGQQVTLRCSSQSGHNTVSWYQQALGQGPQFIFQYYREEENGRGNFPPRFSGLQFPNYSSELNVNALELDDSALYLCASSLTTGYNSPLHFGNGTRLTVT.

The chain employs TRBV15 and TRBJ2-5; D not certain. Germline values: CDR1 LNHNV, CDR2 YYDKDF (reference sequence). Trimming took off 1 base at V and 4 bases at J, with 7 bases between the two ends. The CDR3 loop spans 13 amino acids. The CDR3 region has the DNA TGTGCCACCAGCAGAGTGGGCGGAGAGACCCAGTACTTC. Its protein is CATSRVGGETQYF.

Many counts were recorded for this clonotype. The chain couples TRBV7-2 to TRBJ1-4, with D perhaps matching TRBD1 (6 bases). The CDR3 sequence is 16 residues long. Between the trimmed V and J ends, which lost 7 bases and 7 bases, there was a span of 22 bases. The V gene's germline CDR1 is SGHTA and CDR2 FQGNSA. CDR3 in amino acids: CASTKAAGASAEKLFF. The CDR3 DNA reads as TGTGCCAGCACCAAAGCGGCAGGGGCGAGCGCTGAAAAACTGTTTTTT.

This sequence joins TRBV4-1 and TRBJ1-1; D unresolved. In germline, CDR1 is MGHRA, CDR2 YSYEKL. Trimming stripped 1 base from V and 0 bases from J, with 9 bases between. The CDR3 loop spans 15 amino acids. The DNA for the CDR3 is TGCGCCAGCAGCCAAGGTTTCCTATTGAACACTGAAGCTTTCTTT. Protein product: CASSQGFLLNTEAFF.

V and J are TRBV28 and TRBJ1-5, with 8 bases lining up with TRBD1. V trimming: 5 bases; J trimming: 6 bases; junction bases outside the gene matches: 3. Germline V lookup: CDR1 MDHEN, CDR2 SYDVKM. The CDR3 totals 13 residues. CDR3 nucleotides: TGTGCCAGCAGTCCGCAGGGGGCTCAGCCCCAGCATTTT. Protein product: CASSPQGAQPQHF.

This chain joins TRBV6-8 and TRBJ2-1; the D gene could be TRBD1 or TRBD2 (5 bases each). V lost 5 bases, J lost 7 bases, and 18 bases lay in between. The CDR3 runs 15 residues. Germline values: CDR1 MNHGY, CDR2 SAAAGT. The CDR3: CASSVTGTPTNEQFF. CDR3 nucleotide sequence: TGTGCCAGCAGTGTAACCGGGACGCCAACAAATGAGCAGTTCTTC.

A single count supports this clonotype. The V call is TRBV4-1, the J call TRBJ2-1; 10 bases are shared with TRBD2. The V gene end was trimmed by 1 base and the J gene end by 6 bases; junction bases not matched to a gene: 3. CDR1 MGHRA and CDR2 YSYEKL come from the germline V gene. This CDR3 contains 15 residues. The CDR3 loop reads CASSQARLAGNEQFF. As DNA, the CDR3 is TGCGCCAGCAGCCAAGCTAGACTAGCGGGCAATGAGCAGTTCTTC.

This clonotype showed up just a few times. The chain is built from TRBV6-1 and TRBJ2-7, with D possibly TRBD1 on 6 matching bases. Trimming removed 0 bases at V and 0 bases at J, with 9 bases between. This CDR3 has 15 residues. In germline, CDR1 is MNHNS, CDR2 SASEGT. CDR3 sequence: CASSEAGQSSYEQYF. DNA of the CDR3: TGTGCCAGCAGTGAAGCCGGACAGAGCTCCTACGAGCAGTACTTC.

The chain uses TRBV5-4 and TRBJ1-1; the D gene is possibly TRBD1 (6 bases). This CDR3 is built from 15 residues. V gave up 6 bases and J gave up 4 bases, with 19 bases separating them. Germline-derived CDR1 and CDR2 are SGHNT and YYREEE (reference sequence). The CDR3 region is CASKLGGGAGTEAFF. CDR3 nucleotide sequence: TGTGCCAGCAAACTAGGTGGGGGCGCGGGCACTGAAGCTTTCTTT.

In this sample, this clonotype turned up a few times. At one of its ends the junction is not consistent with the germline gene, which may arise from a read error. The chain employs TRBV20-1 and TRBJ2-3; D perhaps matches TRBD2 (6 bases). Germline V gene sequence: CDR1 DFQATT, CDR2 SNEGSKA (reference sequence). This CDR3 has 11 amino acids. The CDR3 region has the DNA TGCAGTACTAGCCCTACAGATACGCAGTATTTT. Its translation: CSTSPTDTQYF.

Ten or more counts support this clonotype. J is TRBJ2-1 and V is TRBV7-6; no reliable D call. Germline V CDR1 and CDR2: SGHVS, FNYEAQ. V shed 1 base and J shed 8 bases, with 6 bases lying between them. The CDR3 length is 12 residues. The CDR3 protein is CASSLGVYEQFF. CDR3 DNA sequence: TGTGCCAGCAGCTTAGGTGTTTATGAGCAGTTCTTC.

This clonotype has a handful of counts. The CDR3 DNA sequence: TGTGCCAGTAGGCTACAGGTTGAACAGCCCCAGCATTTT. Residues: CASRLQVEQPQHF. The rearrangement joins TRBV19 to TRBJ1-5, with a weak D call TRBD1 (5 bases). V was trimmed by 6 bases and J by 7 bases, leaving 13 bases between them. Per the germline V gene, CDR1 is LNHDA and CDR2 is SQIVND (reference sequence). CDR3 length equals 13 residues.

As for this clonotype: This may stem from a read error, because a much larger clone lies one nucleotide away. The chain recombines TRBV25-1 with TRBJ2-3; no clear D. The CDR3 spans 12 residues. The V end lost 2 bases, the J end lost 2 bases, and 2 bases lay between the germline ends. Germline-derived CDR1 and CDR2 are MGHDK and SYGVNS. CDR3 DNA sequence: TGTGCCAGCAGTGAACACACAGATACGCAGTATTTT. Amino acid sequence: CASSEHTDTQYF.

The V gene is TRBV28, the J gene TRBJ2-5; 7 bases line up with TRBD1. The V gene's germline CDR1 is MDHEN and CDR2 SYDVKM. The CDR3 loop spans 14 amino acids. V shed 8 bases and J 2 bases; nucleotides not matched to a gene: 8. CDR3 amino acids: CASSNAGGQETQYF. For the CDR3, the DNA is TGTGCCAGCTCGAACGCAGGGGGACAAGAGACCCAGTACTTC. Drawing the rest from reference TRBV28 and TRBJ2-5, the complete variable domain is DVKVTQSSRYLVKRTGEKVFLECVQDMDHENMFWYRQDPGLGLRLIYFSYDVKMKEKGDIPEGYSVSREKKERFSLILESASTNQTSMYLCASSNAGGQETQYFGPGTRLLVL.

This clonotype was recorded only once. The gene calls are TRBV7-9 and TRBJ1-2; 12 nucleotides align to TRBD1. Per germline, CDR1 SEHNR and CDR2 FQNEAQ (reference sequence). This CDR3 is built from 15 residues. J lost 7 bases, V lost 5 bases, and 8 bases had no gene match. CDR3 sequence: CASSLTGTGGIGYTF. DNA for the CDR3: TGTGCCAGCAGCCTTACAGGGACAGGGGGCATTGGCTACACCTTC.

V and J are TRBV12-5 and TRBJ1-2; 9 bases are a match to TRBD1. V trimming: 5 bases; J trimming: 4 bases; junction bases outside the gene matches: 5. The CDR3 extends over 14 amino acids. Germline CDR1 reads LGHNT; CDR2 reads FRNRAP. DNA of the CDR3: TGTGCTAGTGGTGGGGACAGGGATCTCTATGGCTACACCTTC. Its protein product is CASGGDRDLYGYTF.

The V and J genes are TRBV12-3 or TRBV12-4 and TRBJ2-5; 7 bases line up with TRBD1. There are 14 residues in the CDR3. The J segment lost 2 bases and the V segment lost 5 bases, leaving 5 bases of the junction unmatched. The CDR3 here is CASSVRDRQETQYF. DNA of the CDR3: TGTGCCAGCAGTGTCCGGGACAGACAAGAGACCCAGTACTTC.

The V gene is TRBV4-3, the J gene TRBJ2-1, with D possibly TRBD2 on 5 matching bases. The CDR3 consists of 18 residues. V dropped 0 bases and J dropped 0 bases, with 15 bases sitting between them. Germline V gives CDR1 LGHNA, CDR2 YSLEER. As DNA, the CDR3 is TGCGCCAGCAGCCAAGAGACCCCGCTAGCAGACTCCTACAATGAGCAGTTCTTC. Its protein is CASSQETPLADSYNEQFF.

The chain uses TRBV7-2 and TRBJ2-7; D gene ambiguous. V lost 4 bases and J lost 6, with 10 bases in between. This CDR3 is 12 amino acids long. CDR1 and CDR2 (germline): SGHTA, FQGNSA. This CDR3 is CASSSLHREQYF. The CDR3 nucleotides are TGTGCCAGCAGCTCTCTTCACCGCGAGCAGTACTTC.

A note on this clonotype: This may arise from a read error, as a much more abundant clone is one base away. This chain links TRBV5-6 with TRBJ2-3, with 9 bases matching TRBD2. The CDR3 runs to 13 residues. The V gene end was trimmed by 3 bases and the J gene end by 5 bases; junction bases not matched to a gene: 1. Germline assignment: CDR1 SGHDT and CDR2 YYEEEE. The CDR3 spells CASSSTSGDTQYF. CDR3 sequence (DNA): TGTGCCAGCAGCTCGACTAGCGGAGATACGCAGTATTTT.

There are a few counts of this clonotype. The CDR3 is CASSQRPWGDTEAFF. The CDR3 DNA reads TGCGCCAGCAGCCAACGCCCGTGGGGTGACACTGAAGCTTTCTTT. The V and J genes are TRBV4-1 and TRBJ1-1; no reliable D call. The germline V and J ends were trimmed by 2 bases and 3 bases, with 13 bases remaining between them. The CDR3 length is 15 residues. Germline V gives CDR1 MGHRA, CDR2 YSYEKL.

The genes are TRBV7-2 and TRBJ2-5; perhaps TRBD2 as D (6 bases). The V end was cut by 1 base, the J end by 2 bases, with 11 bases between. The CDR3 spans 15 residues. Germline CDR1 is SGHTA and CDR2 is FQGNSA. CDR3 amino acids: CASSLGLVWQETQYF. The CDR3 DNA reads TGTGCCAGCAGCTTAGGACTAGTTTGGCAAGAGACCCAGTACTTC. The full variable domain, its missing parts supplied by reference TRBV7-2 and TRBJ2-5, is GAGVSQSPSNKVTEKGKDVELRCDPISGHTALYWYRQSLGQGLEFLIYFQGNSAPDKSGLPSDRFSAERTGGSVSTLTIQRTQQEDSAVYLCASSLGLVWQETQYFGPGTRLLVL.